This T cell receptor (beta chain) is from a study of shared clonotypes between healthy human individuals. Overall study findings and caveats: About 5% of naive CD4 clonotypes were common to a handful of donors. In general, naive subsets displayed greater estimated richness than memory subsets did.

Worth noting for this clone: Its antigen remains unknown.

The CDR3 sequence is 16 residues long. CDR1 is GTSNPN and CDR2 is SVGIG in the germline V gene (reference sequence). V shed 0 bases, J shed 4 bases, and the junction held 6 bases outside the gene matches. Assay used: immunoSEQ multiplex PCR; TCRdb lists only in-frame clones, some missing. The top ten clones hold around 0.13% of a sample with some 2,400,000 clones, approximately 95% of them seen once. This chain links TRBV30 with TRBJ2-2; 9 bases agree with TRBD2. The specimen was naive CD4+ T cells sorted from blood. Regarding subset: CD45RA+ positively selected. The source is a man aged 18 to 35 in good health. CDR3 region: CAWSVRLAESTGELFF. CDR3 nucleotides: TGTGCCTGGAGTGTACGACTAGCGGAAAGCACCGGGGAGCTGTTTTTT.